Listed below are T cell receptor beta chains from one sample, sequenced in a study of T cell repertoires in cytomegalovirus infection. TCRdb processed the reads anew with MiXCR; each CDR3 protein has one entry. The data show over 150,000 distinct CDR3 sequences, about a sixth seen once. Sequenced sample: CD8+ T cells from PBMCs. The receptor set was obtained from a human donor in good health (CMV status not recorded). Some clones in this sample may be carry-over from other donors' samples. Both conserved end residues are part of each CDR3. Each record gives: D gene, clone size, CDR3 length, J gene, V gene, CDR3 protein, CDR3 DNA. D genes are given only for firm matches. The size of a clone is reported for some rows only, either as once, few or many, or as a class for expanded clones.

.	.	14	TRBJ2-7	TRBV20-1	CSALDKEVSYEQYF	TGCAGTGCTCTGGACAAAGAGGTCTCCTACGAGCAGTACTTC
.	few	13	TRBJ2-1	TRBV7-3	CASRGGPYNEQFF	TGTGCCAGCAGGGGAGGCCCCTACAATGAGCAGTTCTTC
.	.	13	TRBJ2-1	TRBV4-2	CASSPRTYNEQFF	TGTGCCAGCAGCCCGAGAACCTACAATGAGCAGTTCTTC
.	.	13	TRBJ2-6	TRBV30	CAWMSPGANVLTF	TGTGCCTGGATGTCACCTGGGGCCAACGTCCTGACTTTC
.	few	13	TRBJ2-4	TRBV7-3	CASSTEGMNIQYF	TGTGCCAGCAGTACGGAGGGAATGAACATTCAGTACTTC
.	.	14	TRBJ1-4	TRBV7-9	CASSAGGPNEKLFF	TGTGCCAGCAGCGCGGGGGGACCTAATGAAAAACTGTTTTTT
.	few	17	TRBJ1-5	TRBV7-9	CASSSTLGLLRDQPQHF	TGTGCCAGCAGCTCCACCCTGGGACTTCTAAGAGATCAGCCCCAGCATTTT
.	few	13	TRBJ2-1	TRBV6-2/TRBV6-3	CASSFDRLNEQFF	TGTGCCAGCAGTTTCGACAGGTTGAATGAGCAGTTCTTC
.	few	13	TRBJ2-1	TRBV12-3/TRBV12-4	CASSPKGVNEQFF	TGTGCCAGCAGTCCCAAGGGTGTTAATGAGCAGTTCTTC
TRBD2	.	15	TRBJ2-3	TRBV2	CASLRLAVTTDTQYF	TGTGCCAGCCTAAGACTAGCGGTTACCACAGATACGCAGTATTTT
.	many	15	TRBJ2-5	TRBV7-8	CASSPRRGDFETQYF	TGTGCCAGCAGCCCTCGTAGGGGGGACTTTGAGACCCAGTACTTC
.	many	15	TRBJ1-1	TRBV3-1	CASSAEWGMNTEAFF	TGTGCCAGCAGCGCCGAGTGGGGCATGAACACTGAAGCTTTCTTT
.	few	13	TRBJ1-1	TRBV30	CAWENWGPAEAFF	TGTGCCTGGGAAAATTGGGGGCCGGCTGAAGCTTTCTTT
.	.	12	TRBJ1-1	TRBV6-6	CASTIKNTEAFF	TGTGCCAGCACCATTAAGAACACTGAAGCTTTCTTT
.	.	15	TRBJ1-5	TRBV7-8	CASTGTLYSNQPQHF	TGTGCCAGTACCGGGACGCTGTATAGCAATCAGCCCCAGCATTTT
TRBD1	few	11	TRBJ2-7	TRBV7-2	CASRTGVEQYF	TGTGCCAGCAGGACAGGGGTCGAGCAGTACTTC
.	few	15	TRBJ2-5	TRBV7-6	CASSSLGASGETQYF	TGTGCCAGCAGCTCCCTAGGGGCTAGTGGAGAGACCCAGTACTTC
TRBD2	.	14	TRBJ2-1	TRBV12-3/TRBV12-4	CASSLLAGFNEQFF	TGTGCCAGCAGTCTACTAGCGGGGTTTAATGAGCAGTTCTTC
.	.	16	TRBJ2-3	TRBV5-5	CASSFTPGALTDTQYF	TGTGCCAGCAGCTTCACCCCGGGGGCCCTGACCGATACGCAGTATTTT